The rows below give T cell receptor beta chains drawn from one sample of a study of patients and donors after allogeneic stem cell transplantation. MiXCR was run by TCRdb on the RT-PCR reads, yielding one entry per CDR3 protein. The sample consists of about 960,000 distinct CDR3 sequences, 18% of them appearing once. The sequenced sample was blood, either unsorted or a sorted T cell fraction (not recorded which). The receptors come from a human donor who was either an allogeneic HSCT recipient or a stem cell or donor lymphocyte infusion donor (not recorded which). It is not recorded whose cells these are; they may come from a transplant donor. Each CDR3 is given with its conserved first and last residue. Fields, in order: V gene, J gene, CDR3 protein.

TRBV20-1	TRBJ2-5	CSAREGQVTQYF
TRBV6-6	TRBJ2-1	CAVSPSYNEQFF
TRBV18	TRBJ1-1	CASSPKGQNTEAFF
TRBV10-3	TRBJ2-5	CAISEKLAGGIGTQYF
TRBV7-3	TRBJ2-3	CASSDGTGGGDTQYF
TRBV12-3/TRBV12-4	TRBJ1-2	CASTTGTGLDGYTF
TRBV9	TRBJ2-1	CASSDGIDLYNEQFF
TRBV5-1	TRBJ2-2	CASSRQGLGTGELFF
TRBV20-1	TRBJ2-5	CSARDFAGVETQYF
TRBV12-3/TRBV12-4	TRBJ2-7	CASSSGTRFYEQYF
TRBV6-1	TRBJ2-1	CASSRTGLAYSSYNEQFF
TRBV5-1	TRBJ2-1	CASGTQGASYNEQFF
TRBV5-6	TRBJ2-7	CASSLGFGGYEQYF
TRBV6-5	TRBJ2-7	CASSYNSPTSGISYEQYF
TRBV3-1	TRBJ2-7	CASSQAFRRGAGEQYF
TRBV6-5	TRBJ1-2	CASSYSRGNNGYTF
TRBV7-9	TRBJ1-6	CASSLEAGAQYNSPLHF
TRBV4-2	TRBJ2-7	CASSAGGDEQYF
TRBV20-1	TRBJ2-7	CSARGTSGKSSYEQYF
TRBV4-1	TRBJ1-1	CASSQIPGGRTEAFF
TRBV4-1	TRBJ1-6	CASSQEFRGRSPLHF
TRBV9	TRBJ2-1	CASSTSGASGVNEQFF
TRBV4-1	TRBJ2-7	CASSQEGVYEQYF
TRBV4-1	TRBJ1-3	CASSQETGSGNTIYF
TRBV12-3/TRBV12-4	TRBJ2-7	CASSPGRAGEQYF
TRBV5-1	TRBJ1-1	CASSLGKQITEAFF
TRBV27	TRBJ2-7	CASSLRQPGQEGEQYF
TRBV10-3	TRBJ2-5	CAISDGGETQYF
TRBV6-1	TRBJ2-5	CASSPAYEGGYQETQYF
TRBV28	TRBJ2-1	CASRTSGTGQFF
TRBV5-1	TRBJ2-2	CASSFDGSYTGELFF
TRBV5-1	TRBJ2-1	CASSSQTGGGEQFF
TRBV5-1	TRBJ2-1	CASSLSGPPWFFNEQFF
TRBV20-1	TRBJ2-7	CSARENRFARYEQYF
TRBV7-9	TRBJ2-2	CASSFRSGTANTGELFF
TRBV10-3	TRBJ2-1	CAIANSGRAGEQFF
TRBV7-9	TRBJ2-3	CAIRGGAPDTQYF
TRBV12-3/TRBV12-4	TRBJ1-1	CASSLETGRDTEAFF
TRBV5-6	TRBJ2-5	CASSLFLETQYF
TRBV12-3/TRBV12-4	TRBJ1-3	CASSLTGRNTIYF
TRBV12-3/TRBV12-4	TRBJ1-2	CASSPVMRGIYGYTF